One and the same sample provided the 18 T cell receptor beta chains below, sequenced in a study of T cell responses to AZD1222 COVID-19 vaccine. Profiling relied on immunoSEQ multiplex PCR, and the TCRdb table lists in-frame clones only, not all of them. Of about 94,000 clones in the sample, around nine tenths were seen once. The starting material was peripheral blood, obtained 28 days after the second AZD1222 dose. All receptors derive from an adult who received the AZD1222 COVID-19 vaccine.

The chain joins TRBV6-5 to TRBJ2-1; 10 nucleotides agree with TRBD2. Trimming at V came to 6 bases and at J to 5 bases, leaving 7 bases not matched to a gene. CDR1 is MNHEY and CDR2 is SVGAGI in the germline V gene. The CDR3 covers 15 residues. The CDR3 DNA follows: TGTGCCAGCAGCGCCCTAGCGGGAGTAGACAATGAGCAGTTCTTC. Its protein is CASSALAGVDNEQFF.

The chain combines TRBV7-9 with TRBJ2-5; TRBD2 aligns across 9 bases. The CDR3 totals 15 residues. V dropped 0 bases and J dropped 4; count of bases not matched to a gene: 3. Germline V lookup: CDR1 SEHNR, CDR2 FQNEAQ (reference sequence). The CDR3 protein is CASSLASGGGETQYF. In DNA, the CDR3 is TGTGCCAGCAGCTTAGCTAGCGGGGGAGGAGAGACCCAGTACTTC.

CDR3 nucleotides: TGTGCCAGCAGCTTAATAGGTGGGAGGGTGGCTTTCTTT. Translated, it gives CASSLIGGRVAFF. The V call is TRBV7-8, the J call TRBJ1-1; no clear D. This CDR3 has 13 amino acids. V lost 2 bases, J lost 11 bases, and 15 bases lay in between. Germline-derived CDR1 and CDR2 are SGHVS and FQNEAQ. Based on the CDR3 plus reference TRBV7-8 and TRBJ1-1, the full variable domain is GAGVSQSPRYKVAKRGQDVALRCDPISGHVSLFWYQQALGQGPEFLTYFQNEAQLDKSGLPSDRFFAERPEGSVSTLKIQRTQQEDSAVYLCASSLIGGRVAFFGQGTRLTVV.

This clone was seen only once. The chain joins TRBV10-3 to TRBJ2-3; 8 bases are a match to TRBD2. V shed 8 bases and J 3 bases; nucleotides not matched to a gene: 13. CDR1 is ENHRY and CDR2 is SYGVKD in the germline V gene. This CDR3 is 16 amino acids long. The CDR3 region is CAIWSEEAGVTDTQYF. The DNA for the CDR3 is TGTGCCATCTGGTCCGAGGAAGCGGGGGTTACAGATACGCAGTATTTT.

Notes on this clone: Other nucleotide sequences from this sample produce the same CDR3. The chain carries TRBV5-1 and TRBJ1-6; D is unresolved. CDR1 and CDR2 from the germline V gene are SGHRS and YFSETQ. Between the trimmed V and J ends, which lost 0 bases and 0 bases, there was a span of 10 bases. This CDR3 contains 17 residues. CDR3 residues: CASSLEGVSSYNSPLHF. The DNA of the CDR3 is TGCGCCAGCAGCTTGGAGGGCGTAAGCTCCTATAATTCACCCCTCCACTTT.

The chain links TRBV7-8 to TRBJ1-5, with D unresolved. CDR3 length equals 15 residues. V was clipped by 1 base and J by 0 bases, with 7 bases between them. Germline CDR1 is SGHVS and CDR2 is FQNEAQ. This CDR3 reads CASSLVGNSNQPQHF. CDR3 DNA: TGTGCCAGCAGCTTAGTTGGGAATAGCAATCAGCCCCAGCATTTT.

V usage is TRBV19 and J usage is TRBJ2-1, with TRBD1 as a possible D gene (8 bases). The CDR3 is made up of 14 amino acids. Germline lookup yields CDR1 LNHDA and CDR2 SQIVND (reference sequence). Deletions cut 5 bases from V and 13 bases from J, with 21 bases between. In DNA form, the CDR3 reads TGTGCCAGTAGTGGAGGACAGGGCGGGGGAGAACAGTTCTTC. This encodes CASSGGQGGGEQFF.

The chain carries TRBV6-6 and TRBJ2-3; D remains unclear. The CDR3 runs 16 residues. The V end was cut by 7 bases, the J end by 0 bases, with 17 bases between. Per the germline V gene, CDR1 is MNHNY and CDR2 is SVGAGI (reference sequence). This CDR3 reads CASTIHRVSSTDTQYF. CDR3 DNA sequence: TGTGCCAGCACTATCCACCGGGTTTCGAGCACAGATACGCAGTATTTT.

J is TRBJ1-1 and V is TRBV25-1; tentative D call: TRBD1 (5 bases). The CDR3 is made up of 13 amino acids. Germline values: CDR1 MGHDK, CDR2 SYGVNS. V shed 5 bases and J shed 5 bases, with 12 bases lying between them. Here the CDR3 reads CASSKGTGTEAFF. In DNA form, the CDR3 reads TGTGCCAGCAGTAAAGGGACGGGGACTGAAGCTTTCTTT.

The V gene is TRBV2, the J gene TRBJ2-2, with D maybe TRBD1 (5 bases). V lost 3 bases and J lost 5, with 16 bases in between. Per germline, CDR1 SNHLY and CDR2 FYNNEI. The CDR3 is 16 amino acids. The CDR3 bases are TGTGCCAGCAGTGACGGGTGGGGCAGGACAACCGGGGAGCTGTTTTTT. Amino acid sequence: CASSDGWGRTTGELFF.

V and J are TRBV3-1 (or the pseudogene TRBV3-2) and TRBJ1-2; D ambiguous. V lost 1 base and J 5 bases, leaving 8 bases between the germline ends. Germline lookup yields CDR1 LGHDT and CDR2 YNNKEL (reference sequence). This CDR3 comprises 13 residues. DNA for the CDR3: TGTGCCAGCAGCCAAGCCGTCGATTATGGCTACACCTTC. As protein: CASSQAVDYGYTF.

The rearrangement links TRBV5-6 to TRBJ2-1; D unclear. The CDR3 is 13 residues long. Germline loops: CDR1 SGHDT, CDR2 YYEEEE. V was shortened by 0 bases and J by 5 bases, with 6 bases between the two germline ends. The CDR3 DNA sequence: TGTGCCAGCAGCTTGGGACGTAACAATGAGCAGTTCTTC. It specifies CASSLGRNNEQFF.

The rearrangement links TRBV2 to TRBJ1-5; 9 positions agree with TRBD1. The CDR3 is 15 residues long. V was clipped by 2 bases and J by 6 bases; unmatched bases: 5. Germline values: CDR1 SNHLY, CDR2 FYNNEI. The DNA for the CDR3 is TGTGCCAGCAGTGAAATGGGACAGGGCTCTCAGCCCCAGCATTTT. This encodes CASSEMGQGSQPQHF.

CDR3 sequence: CASSEDRNYGYTF. The CDR3, as DNA: TGTGCCAGCAGTGAGGACAGGAACTATGGCTACACCTTC. The V and J genes are TRBV2 and TRBJ1-2; 7 bases match TRBD1. This CDR3 contains 13 residues. CDR1 and CDR2 (germline): SNHLY, FYNNEI. J gave up 2 bases and V 3 bases, and 0 bases lay outside the gene matches.

The chain recombines TRBV29-1 with TRBJ2-3, with D possibly TRBD2 on 5 matching bases. Germline CDR1 and CDR2: SQVTM and ANQGSEA. The V gene lost 4 bases and the J gene lost 4 bases, with 15 bases spanning the gap. The CDR3 extends over 14 amino acids. The DNA for the CDR3 is TGCAGCGTTGGCATGTGGGGAGACGCAGATACGCAGTATTTT. The encoded protein is CSVGMWGDADTQYF.

This clone was observed a handful of times. The chain combines TRBV5-6 with TRBJ1-2; TRBD1 agrees at 8 bases. This CDR3 has 13 amino acids. Germline trimming cut 2 bases from V and 5 bases from J; bases unmatched to any gene: 2. Germline V gene lookup returns CDR1 SGHDT and CDR2 YYEEEE. CDR3: CASSFGQGYGYTF. For the CDR3, the DNA is TGTGCCAGCAGCTTCGGACAGGGATATGGCTACACCTTC.

The V call is TRBV1, the J call TRBJ2-7. TRBV1 counts as a pseudogene. The CDR3 totals 14 residues. CDR3 sequence (DNA): TGCACCAGCAGCCACCCGGTGCAGGGGGGGGAGCAGTACTTC. Translating gives CTSSHPVQGGEQYF.

The sample holds one count of this clone. The rearrangement joins TRBV28 to TRBJ1-1, with a weak D call TRBD1 (5 bases). The CDR3 length is 15 residues. With 5 bases removed from V and 0 bases from J, the gap between germline ends came to 13 bases. Germline V gene data show CDR1 as MDHEN and CDR2 as SYDVKM. In DNA form, the CDR3 reads TGTGCCAGCAGTCAACCAGGGTCCTTGAACACTGAAGCTTTCTTT. Protein sequence: CASSQPGSLNTEAFF.